Below are 26 T cell receptor beta chains sequenced from a single sample in a study of T cell responses to AZD1222 COVID-19 vaccine. Data came from immunoSEQ multiplex PCR; TCRdb stores just in-frame clones and leaves some out. The table has roughly 100,000 clones, around nine tenths seen once. The sequencing here drew on peripheral blood, taken on day 0 of AZD1222 vaccination. Receptor source: an adult in good health.

The V and J genes are TRBV28 and TRBJ2-5, with unresolved D. V lost 2 bases to trimming and J lost 5 bases, with 12 bases between them. The CDR3 is made up of 14 amino acids. Per germline, CDR1 MDHEN and CDR2 SYDVKM. CDR3 sequence reads: CASSLGPRIETQYF. In DNA, the CDR3 is TGTGCCAGCAGTTTAGGGCCCCGGATCGAGACCCAGTACTTC.

The J gene is TRBJ1-1, the V gene TRBV9; D perhaps matches TRBD1 (5 bases). This CDR3 comprises 15 residues. The V end lost 0 bases, the J end lost 4 bases, and 13 bases lay between the germline ends. CDR1 and CDR2 (germline): SGDLS, YYNGEE. In DNA form, the CDR3 reads TGTGCCAGCAGCGTAGCCGGGGACTATGGCACTGAAGCTTTCTTT. The encoded protein is CASSVAGDYGTEAFF.

The chain links TRBV19 to TRBJ2-1, with D maybe TRBD1 (5 bases). From germline, CDR1 is LNHDA and CDR2 SQIVND (reference sequence). V was cut by 2 bases and J by 9 bases, with 11 bases left in between. This CDR3 comprises 13 residues. CDR3 loop: CASSIQGFGEQFF. Written as DNA, the CDR3 is TGTGCCAGTAGTATACAGGGATTTGGTGAGCAGTTCTTC.

The chain recombines TRBV19 with TRBJ1-1; perhaps TRBD1 as D (6 bases). V shed 2 bases and J shed 3 bases, with 10 bases lying between them. Germline assignment: CDR1 LNHDA and CDR2 SQIVND (reference sequence). The CDR3 spans 14 residues. For the CDR3, the DNA is TGTGCCAGTAGTATATCGGGGGCTGACACTGAAGCTTTCTTT. Encoded protein: CASSISGADTEAFF.

The V gene is TRBV18, the J gene TRBJ2-7; 7 bases fit TRBD1. The CDR3 is 15 amino acids. Trimming cost V 2 bases and J 2 bases; bases outside gene matches: 6. CDR1 and CDR2 from the germline V gene are KGHSH and LQKENI. The CDR3 DNA is TGTGCCAGCTCACCAACAGGGGATGGTCCCTACGAGCAGTACTTC. Translation gives CASSPTGDGPYEQYF.

On this clone itself: One junction end disagrees with the germline gene, perhaps due to a read error. This sequence joins TRBV7-7 and TRBJ2-2; 13 bases are a match to TRBD2. Germline V gene data show CDR1 as SSHAT and CDR2 as FNYEAQ (reference sequence). This CDR3 region has 16 residues. DNA for the CDR3: TGTGCTAGCAGCGCCTTGACTAGCGGGGGGCCCGGGGAGCTGTTTTTT. Protein product: CASSALTSGGPGELFF.

In DNA form, the CDR3 reads TGCGCCAGCAGCGTCAATTGGGGCGGGGGGAGCTCCTACAATGAGCAGTTCTTC. Translation gives CASSVNWGGGSSYNEQFF. The V call is TRBV5-1, the J call TRBJ2-1, with 8 bases identical to TRBD2. The germline V gene encodes CDR1 SGHRS and CDR2 YFSETQ. The CDR3 spans 18 residues. The J segment lost 0 bases and the V segment lost 4 bases, leaving 12 bases of the junction unmatched.

The chain couples TRBV30 to TRBJ1-3; D uncertain. The germline V and J ends were trimmed by 2 bases and 0 bases, with 11 bases remaining between them. The CDR3 extends over 15 amino acids. Germline assignment: CDR1 GTSNPN and CDR2 SVGIG (reference sequence). CDR3: CAWSHSRISGNTIYF. CDR3 nucleotides: TGTGCCTGGAGTCACAGCCGGATCTCTGGAAACACCATATATTTT.

This chain uses TRBV7-9 with TRBJ2-5, with D hard to call. V was cut by 1 base and J by 4 bases, with 4 bases left in between. This CDR3 has 12 amino acids. Germline loops: CDR1 SEHNR, CDR2 FQNEAQ (reference sequence). DNA of the CDR3: TGTGCCAGCAGCTTAGATCTAGAGACCCAGTACTTC. Its translation: CASSLDLETQYF.

This chain joins TRBV5-6 and TRBJ2-3, with D tentatively TRBD1 (5 bases). V lost 2 bases and J lost 4, with 8 bases in between. Germline lookup yields CDR1 SGHDT and CDR2 YYEEEE. The CDR3 covers 13 residues. CDR3 DNA: TGTGCCAGCAGCTTAAGGGGCCCAGATACGCAGTATTTT. Its translation is CASSLRGPDTQYF.

The V call is TRBV30, the J call TRBJ1-2; D is uncertain. Germline CDR1 reads GTSNPN; CDR2 reads SVGIG (reference sequence). This CDR3 spans 12 amino acids. V gave up 0 bases and J gave up 4 bases, with 6 bases separating them. The CDR3 sequence is CAWSVGPYGYTF. CDR3 bases: TGTGCCTGGAGTGTAGGACCCTATGGCTACACCTTC.

This chain uses TRBV10-3 with TRBJ2-1; TRBD2 agrees at 15 bases. This CDR3 contains 15 residues. V lost 4 bases to trimming and J lost 9 bases; unmatched junction nucleotides: 4. Germline assignment: CDR1 ENHRY and CDR2 SYGVKD. CDR3 in DNA: TGTGCCATCAGTGCCCCGGGACTAGCGGGGGGTGAGCAGTTCTTC. Encoded protein: CAISAPGLAGGEQFF.

The V and J genes are TRBV18 and TRBJ1-1; no clear D gene. CDR3 length equals 14 residues. The germline CDR1 and CDR2 sequences are KGHSH and LQKENI. Trimming stripped 1 base from V and 5 bases from J, with 11 bases between. The CDR3 sequence: CASSPLGRLTEAFF. CDR3 nucleotides: TGTGCCAGCTCACCACTTGGGCGGTTGACTGAAGCTTTCTTT.

The chain couples TRBV5-1 to TRBJ1-5; 7 bases are shared with TRBD1. The CDR3 contains 14 residues. CDR1 is SGHRS, CDR2 YFSETQ, per germline. V dropped 2 bases and J dropped 4; count of bases not matched to a gene: 3. This CDR3 is CASSLTGANQPQHF. The CDR3 nucleotides are TGCGCCAGCAGCTTAACAGGGGCTAATCAGCCCCAGCATTTT.

This chain uses TRBV19 with TRBJ2-5; D may correspond to TRBD1 or TRBD2 (5 bases each). With 0 bases removed from V and 4 bases from J, the gap between germline ends came to 9 bases. Germline CDR1 reads LNHDA; CDR2 reads SQIVND (reference sequence). This CDR3 is 14 amino acids long. The CDR3 reads CASSIEGPGETQYF. For the CDR3, the DNA is TGTGCCAGTAGTATAGAGGGACCTGGAGAGACCCAGTACTTC.

J is TRBJ2-2 and V is TRBV5-8; possible D gene TRBD1, 6 bases. V lost 6 bases to trimming and J lost 5 bases, with 17 bases between them. Germline V CDR1 and CDR2: SGHTS, YDEGEE. The CDR3 spans 15 residues. This CDR3 is CASTPFTGYTGELFF. DNA for the CDR3: TGTGCCAGCACACCCTTCACAGGGTATACCGGGGAGCTGTTTTTT. Drawing the rest from reference TRBV5-8 and TRBJ2-2, the complete variable domain is EAGVTQSPTHLIKTRGQQATLRCSPISGHTSVYWYQQALGLGLQFLLWYDEGEERNRGNFPPRFSGRQFPNYSSELNVNALELEDSALYLCASTPFTGYTGELFFGEGSRLTVL.

By share, this clone ranks as large. This chain connects TRBV11-2 to TRBJ2-5; the match to TRBD1 covers 7 bases. The CDR3 spans 16 residues. Germline CDR1 SGHAT, CDR2 FQNNGV. J lost 5 bases, V lost 5 bases, and 14 bases had no gene match. This CDR3 is CASSPRQGGLEETQYF. In DNA, the CDR3 is TGTGCCAGCAGCCCGAGACAGGGCGGACTTGAGGAGACCCAGTACTTC.

V is TRBV28 and J is TRBJ1-1; TRBD1 might be the D (5 bases). CDR1 and CDR2 (germline): MDHEN, SYDVKM. The CDR3 has 15 amino acids. Deletions cut 5 bases from V and 7 bases from J, with 20 bases between. As DNA, the CDR3 is TGTGCCAGCAGTACCAAAAGGGTCCGTGGGGGTGAAGCTTTCTTT. It encodes CASSTKRVRGGEAFF.

This clone occurred a few times. The chain carries TRBV19 and TRBJ1-6; perhaps TRBD1 as D (5 bases). Germline V gene lookup returns CDR1 LNHDA and CDR2 SQIVND (reference sequence). The V end was cut by 3 bases, the J end by 7 bases, with 16 bases between. The CDR3 is 16 amino acids. This chain's CDR3 is CASSILSGWRNSPLHF. The CDR3 bases are TGTGCCAGTAGTATTCTTTCAGGGTGGCGGAATTCACCCCTCCACTTT.

The chain has TRBV6-5 and TRBJ2-1; TRBD2 matches at 10 bases. The CDR3 loop spans 14 amino acids. The germline V gene has CDR1 MNHEY and CDR2 SVGAGI. The V and J ends lost 6 bases and 7 bases, in that order; junction bases with no gene match: 6. CDR3 loop: CASRTAGGLNEQFF. For the CDR3, the DNA is TGTGCCAGCAGAACAGCGGGGGGGCTTAATGAGCAGTTCTTC.

The rearrangement joins TRBV7-8 to TRBJ1-5; no reliable D call. CDR1 and CDR2 (germline): SGHVS, FQNEAQ. The CDR3 extends over 13 amino acids. The germline V and J ends were trimmed by 3 bases and 4 bases, with 7 bases remaining between them. CDR3 protein: CASSLMGNQPQHF. CDR3 sequence (DNA): TGTGCCAGCAGCTTGATGGGAAATCAGCCCCAGCATTTT.

V gene TRBV11-2 combines with J gene TRBJ1-2, with D possibly being TRBD1 (5 bases). The germline V and J ends were trimmed by 5 bases and 8 bases, with 15 bases remaining between them. CDR3 length equals 13 residues. From germline, CDR1 is SGHAT and CDR2 FQNNGV. Written as DNA, the CDR3 is TGTGCCAGCAGCCATATCAGGGAATCCGGCTACACCTTC. Translation gives CASSHIRESGYTF.

V and J are TRBV4-3 and TRBJ2-7; TRBD2 matches 9 bases. The CDR3 runs 15 residues. CDR1 and CDR2 (germline): LGHNA, YSLEER. Losses at the gene ends were 0 bases for V and 4 bases for J; bases not matched to a gene: 4. The CDR3 protein is CASSQDGAGGYEQYF. In DNA form, the CDR3 reads TGCGCCAGCAGCCAAGATGGGGCGGGGGGGTACGAGCAGTACTTC.

V is TRBV5-1 and J is TRBJ2-1; 8 bases fit TRBD2. CDR1 SGHRS and CDR2 YFSETQ come from the germline V gene. The CDR3 is 14 amino acids. The trim removed 8 bases at V and 8 bases at J, leaving 12 bases unmatched. The CDR3 protein is CASGRVAGFDEQFF. The CDR3, as DNA: TGCGCCAGTGGCAGGGTAGCGGGGTTCGATGAGCAGTTCTTC. The full variable domain, in which reference TRBV5-1 and TRBJ2-1 provide the parts outside the CDR3, is KAGVTQTPRYLIKTRGQQVTLSCSPISGHRSVSWYQQTPGQGLQFLFEYFSETQRNKGNFPGRFSGRQFSNSRSEMNVSTLELGDSALYLCASGRVAGFDEQFFGPGTRLTVL.

The genes are TRBV5-8 and TRBJ1-1, with a possible D match to TRBD1 (6 bases). Trimming left V 0 bases short and J 11 bases short, with 17 bases between. This CDR3 contains 14 residues. Germline CDR1 and CDR2: SGHTS and YDEGEE. The CDR3 protein is CASSLDNNRVGAFF. In nucleotides, the CDR3 is TGTGCCAGCAGCTTGGATAACAACAGGGTTGGTGCTTTCTTT.

V usage is TRBV7-2 and J usage is TRBJ1-2; 7 positions agree with TRBD1. The CDR3 contains 13 residues. The junction had 4 bases not matched to a gene; V was cut back by 5 bases and J by 4 bases. Germline lookup yields CDR1 SGHTA and CDR2 FQGNSA. Here the CDR3 reads CASSPTGAYGYTF. The DNA of the CDR3 is TGTGCCAGCAGCCCCACAGGGGCCTATGGCTACACCTTC.